Included here is one TCR beta chain sequence, with context. This sample was taken from a study of T cell responses to AZD1222 COVID-19 vaccine. Data came from immunoSEQ multiplex PCR; TCRdb stores just in-frame clones and leaves some out. The table records approximately 160,000 clones, roughly 87% of them present only once. The CDR3 has 15 residues. Germline CDR1 is SGHDT and CDR2 is YYEEEE. V lost 0 bases and J lost 7, with 14 bases in between. The chain has TRBV5-6 and TRBJ1-5; no clear D gene. The receptor's source is an adult in good health. The sequencing used peripheral blood, collected on day 0 of AZD1222 vaccination. CDR3 nucleotide sequence: TGTGCCAGCAGCTTGGGGTCTATAATAGGGCAGCCCCAGCATTTT. The encoded protein is CASSLGSIIGQPQHF. The full variable domain, with the rest looked up from reference TRBV5-6 and TRBJ1-5, is DAGVTQSPTHLIKTRGQQVTLRCSPKSGHDTVSWYQQALGQGPQFIFQYYEEEERQRGNFPDRFSGHQFPNYSSELNVNALLLGDSALYLCASSLGSIIGQPQHFGDGTRLSIL.